This TCR beta chain was captured in a study of CD8 T cells in Susac syndrome. With random hexamers, about 0.45 to 1 ug RNA was reverse transcribed. TCRdb processed the immunoSEQ multiplex PCR reads anew with MiXCR; each CDR3 protein has one entry. The top ten clones hold 0.1% to 0.15% of a sample with a few hundred thousand distinct CDR3 sequences, about 94% of them seen once. CDR1 and CDR2 (germline): MGHRA, YSYEKL. V was clipped by 0 bases and J by 0 bases, with 5 bases between them. The CDR3 has 14 residues. The sample taken for sequencing was CD8+ T cells from PBMCs. J is TRBJ1-2 and V is TRBV4-1; D not certain. The TCR comes from a human donor with multiple sclerosis. CDR3 coding DNA: TGCGCCAGCAGCCAAGAGGGAGCTAACTATGGCTACACCTTC. It codes for CASSQEGANYGYTF.